This passage covers 17 T cell receptor beta chains from one sample sequenced in a study of human T cells and chemical hapten exposure. Sample time point: patch test 1, 2 weeks after DPC sensitization. The treatment here: therapeutic diphenylcyclopropenone sensitization with weekly scalp DPC. TCRdb re-derived calls from the RACE reads in MiXCR, one entry per CDR3 protein. The data contain about 360,000 distinct CDR3 sequences, around 7% of them singletons. This sample comprised whole blood, obtained in connection with sensitization to the hapten diphenylcyclopropenone (DPC). The receptors derive from a young woman with alopecia areata. Some clones in this sample may be carry-over from other donors' samples.

This clonotype was observed many times. The rearrangement uses TRBV20-1 and TRBJ1-5; D is undetermined. Deletions cut 1 base from V and 6 bases from J, with 10 bases between. The CDR3 spans 13 residues. The germline V gene encodes CDR1 DFQATT and CDR2 SNEGSKA (reference sequence). The CDR3 DNA sequence: TGCAGTGCTAGAGCCCGGGGTGCTCAGCCCCAGCATTTT. The encoded protein is CSARARGAQPQHF.

This clonotype was seen repeatedly, ten times or more. This chain joins TRBV10-3 and TRBJ2-5, with TRBD2 matching 16 bases. Germline V gives CDR1 ENHRY, CDR2 SYGVKD. V shed 10 bases and J 5 bases; nucleotides not matched to a gene: 7. This CDR3 comprises 15 residues. CDR3: CATGTSGGAQETQYF. CDR3 bases: TGTGCCACCGGGACTAGCGGGGGGGCCCAGGAGACCCAGTACTTC.

The CDR3 sequence is CATSTPRRYLDTQYF. As DNA, the CDR3 is TGTGCCACCAGCACCCCGAGGAGATACCTAGATACGCAGTATTTT. This rearrangement joins TRBV15 to TRBJ2-3; D is unresolved. Germline CDR1 LNHNV, CDR2 YYDKDF (reference sequence). CDR3 length: 15 amino acids. V was pared by 4 bases and J by 5 bases, with 16 bases between. The complete variable domain, with remaining parts taken from reference TRBV15 and TRBJ2-3, reads DAMVIQNPRYQVTQFGKPVTLSCSQTLNHNVMYWYQQKSSQAPKLLFHYYDKDFNNEADTPDNFQSRRPNTSFCFLDIRSPGLGDTAMYLCATSTPRRYLDTQYFGPGTRLTVL.

Ten or more counts support this clonotype. The V gene is TRBV18, the J gene TRBJ2-7, with D possibly TRBD1 on 5 matching bases. The CDR3 extends over 13 amino acids. In germline, CDR1 is KGHSH, CDR2 LQKENI. The V and J ends lost 0 bases and 5 bases respectively, with 8 bases between them. CDR3 residues: CASSPPFRDEQYF. The CDR3 coding sequence is TGTGCCAGCTCACCACCGTTCAGGGACGAGCAGTACTTC.

This clonotype showed up just a few times. J is TRBJ2-1 and V is TRBV7-2; D is perhaps TRBD1 (5 bases). Germline CDR1 reads SGHTA; CDR2 reads FQGNSA. Deletions cut 2 bases from V and 8 bases from J, with 19 bases between. The CDR3 loop spans 16 amino acids. The CDR3 region is CASSLKGLGYHDEQFF. CDR3 in DNA: TGTGCCAGCAGCTTAAAGGGGCTCGGTTATCACGATGAGCAGTTCTTC.

This clonotype has a handful of counts. This chain connects TRBV6-5 to TRBJ2-7, with 8 bases matching TRBD1. Germline trimming cut 6 bases from V and 0 bases from J; bases unmatched to any gene: 7. CDR1 is MNHEY, CDR2 SVGAGI, per germline. This CDR3 has 15 residues. The CDR3 here is CASRLRDRSSYEQYF. The CDR3 bases are TGTGCCAGCAGACTCCGGGACAGGAGCTCCTACGAGCAGTACTTC.

This clonotype was detected only a few times. The V call is TRBV2, the J call TRBJ1-5, with D unclear. This CDR3 region has 15 residues. V was clipped by 5 bases and J by 5 bases, with 16 bases between them. Germline V gene sequence: CDR1 SNHLY, CDR2 FYNNEI. The CDR3 loop is CASSTGRLTDQPQHF. CDR3 coding DNA: TGTGCCAGCAGTACTGGTCGCTTAACCGATCAGCCCCAGCATTTT.

This clonotype was found a few times. This chain connects TRBV20-1 to TRBJ1-2; the D gene is possibly TRBD1 (6 bases). CDR1 and CDR2 from the germline V gene are DFQATT and SNEGSKA (reference sequence). The CDR3 has 17 residues. V lost 5 bases to trimming and J lost 0 bases, with 22 bases between them. This CDR3 is CSAWGGRYRVTNYGYTF. The CDR3 DNA follows: TGCAGTGCTTGGGGCGGTCGTTACAGGGTTACTAACTATGGCTACACCTTC.

In this sample, this clonotype turned up a few times. The genes are TRBV25-1 and TRBJ2-5; TRBD1 is a possible D gene (5 bases). Germline loops: CDR1 MGHDK, CDR2 SYGVNS. The CDR3 contains 15 residues. V was trimmed by 1 base and J by 5 bases, leaving 14 bases between them. DNA for the CDR3: TGTGCCAGCAGTGAATGGCGTAGGGGTGAGGAGACCCAGTACTTC. Translating gives CASSEWRRGEETQYF. Together with reference TRBV25-1 and TRBJ2-5, the CDR3 gives the full variable domain: EADIYQTPRYLVIGTGKKITLECSQTMGHDKMYWYQQDPGMELHLIHYSYGVNSTEKGDLSSESTVSRIRTEHFPLTLESARPSHTSQYLCASSEWRRGEETQYFGPGTRLLVL.

This clonotype was counted many times. The genes are TRBV6-2 or TRBV6-3 and TRBJ1-6; 9 bases are shared with TRBD1. Trimming cost V 6 bases and J 8 bases; bases outside gene matches: 5. Per germline, CDR1 MNHEY and CDR2 SVGEGT. This CDR3 is built from 14 residues. CDR3: CASSSQGAHSPLHF. The CDR3 DNA is TGTGCCAGCAGCTCACAGGGGGCTCATTCACCCCTCCACTTT.

This clonotype was detected a few times. The chain uses TRBV7-6 and TRBJ2-7, with 10 bases matching TRBD2. The CDR3 is made up of 20 amino acids. Trimming cost V 1 base and J 2 bases; bases outside gene matches: 17. The V gene's germline CDR1 is SGHVS and CDR2 FNYEAQ. The CDR3, as DNA: TGTGCCAGCAGCTTAGGAGGGGAATTTTTAGCGGGGGGCCCCGCCTACGAGCAGTACTTC. This codes for CASSLGGEFLAGGPAYEQYF.

This clonotype was observed a few times. This chain connects TRBV29-1 to TRBJ2-3; no reliable D call. Germline-derived CDR1 and CDR2 are SQVTM and ANQGSEA. This CDR3 contains 11 residues. V lost 6 bases and J 4 bases, leaving 8 bases between the germline ends. The chain's CDR3 is CSVVNPDTQYF. As DNA, the CDR3 is TGCAGCGTCGTGAATCCAGATACGCAGTATTTT.

In nucleotides, the CDR3 is TGTGCCAGCAGCGTAGCCTCAGAACCTTTCTGGTCACCCCTCCACTTT. It codes for CASSVASEPFWSPLHF. The chain joins TRBV9 to TRBJ1-6; D gene unclear. The germline V gene has CDR1 SGDLS and CDR2 YYNGEE. This CDR3 contains 16 residues. V lost 0 bases to trimming and J lost 10 bases, with 17 bases between them. Filled out from reference TRBV9 and TRBJ1-6, the complete variable domain reads DSGVTQTPKHLITATGQRVTLRCSPRSGDLSVYWYQQSLDQGLQFLIQYYNGEERAKGNILERFSAQQFPDLHSELNLSSLELGDSALYFCASSVASEPFWSPLHFGNGTRLTVT.

A few counts support this clonotype. V gene TRBV2 combines with J gene TRBJ1-2, with 8 bases that match TRBD1. Germline V gene data show CDR1 as SNHLY and CDR2 as FYNNEI. Trimming took 6 bases from V and 8 from J; bases not matched to a gene: 14. This CDR3 has 15 residues. The CDR3 region has the DNA TGTGCCAGCAGCCCAACCACGGACAGGGCGGGCGGCTACACCTTC. Protein sequence: CASSPTTDRAGGYTF. The full variable domain, with the rest looked up from reference TRBV2 and TRBJ1-2, is EPEVTQTPSHQVTQMGQEVILRCVPISNHLYFYWYRQILGQKVEFLVSFYNNEISEKSEIFDDQFSVERPDGSNFTLKIRSTKLEDSAMYFCASSPTTDRAGGYTFGSGTRLTVV.

This clonotype was found many times. The rearrangement joins TRBV6-6 to TRBJ2-6, with TRBD1 matching 7 bases. CDR1 and CDR2 from the germline V gene are MNHNY and SVGAGI (reference sequence). Trimming cost V 5 bases and J 0 bases; bases outside gene matches: 10. CDR3 length: 18 amino acids. The CDR3 here is CASSNRGQLTSGANVLTF. The CDR3 DNA is TGTGCCAGCAGTAATAGGGGGCAACTCACCTCTGGGGCCAACGTCCTGACTTTC.

J is TRBJ2-6 and V is TRBV7-6, with 12 positions matching TRBD2. The V gene's germline CDR1 is SGHVS and CDR2 FNYEAQ. The CDR3 loop spans 17 amino acids. V shed 5 bases and J 1 base; nucleotides not matched to a gene: 3. CDR3 sequence reads: CASSATSGRSGANVLTF. The CDR3 DNA is TGTGCCAGCAGCGCAACTAGCGGGAGGTCTGGGGCCAACGTCCTGACTTTC.

This clonotype was seen a few times. The V gene is TRBV11-2, the J gene TRBJ2-3; 11 bases fit TRBD2. CDR3 size: 18 residues. The germline CDR1 and CDR2 sequences are SGHAT and FQNNGV. The trim removed 4 bases at V and 2 bases at J, leaving 11 bases unmatched. The CDR3 region has the DNA TGTGCCAGCAGCTCTTTCTCTAGCGGGGGGCTCCTCACAGATACGCAGTATTTT. Protein product: CASSSFSSGGLLTDTQYF.